Below, 9 T cell receptor beta chains from the same sample are listed, as sequenced in a study of blood T cell repertoires in COVID-19. Repertoires were generated with immunoSEQ multiplex PCR, while TCRdb's copy carries only in-frame clones and drops some. The profile shows roughly 200,000 clones, around 86% of them singletons. Sequencing used PBMCs or T cells enriched from blood (not recorded which). The source of these receptors is a man aged 25-40 years in a cohort exposed to, infected with or recovered from COVID-19 (not recorded which).

The chain carries TRBV7-3 and TRBJ1-1, with D maybe TRBD1 (6 bases). The CDR3 is 15 residues long. Germline lookup yields CDR1 SGHTA and CDR2 FQGTGA. Trimming pared 3 bases from V and 7 bases from J, leaving 18 bases between. The CDR3 reads CASSFERWPQGEAFF. CDR3 coding DNA: TGTGCCAGCAGCTTCGAACGCTGGCCACAGGGTGAAGCTTTCTTT.

The chain combines TRBV7-3 with TRBJ2-3, with D tentatively TRBD2 (6 bases). The CDR3 covers 15 residues. Germline-derived CDR1 and CDR2 are SGHTA and FQGTGA. Trimming shortened V by 6 bases and J by 0 bases, and 13 bases separated the two germline ends. The CDR3 sequence: CASREGLLSTDTQYF. The CDR3 DNA reads TGTGCCAGCAGAGAGGGACTCTTAAGCACAGATACGCAGTATTTT.

The V gene is TRBV27, the J gene TRBJ2-5, with D unresolved. Trimming left V 7 bases short and J 5 bases short, with 8 bases between. The CDR3 covers 11 residues. CDR1 is MNHEY and CDR2 is SMNVEV in the germline V gene (reference sequence). The CDR3 region is CASISGETQYF. In DNA, the CDR3 is TGTGCCAGCATCTCCGGGGAGACCCAGTACTTC.

The CDR3 sequence: CASRRNRDNYEQYF. The CDR3 nucleotides read TGTGCCAGCAGGCGCAACCGGGACAACTACGAGCAGTACTTC. J is TRBJ2-7 and V is TRBV28; D is perhaps TRBD1 (6 bases). V was clipped by 6 bases and J by 3 bases, with 15 bases between them. The germline gives CDR1 MDHEN, CDR2 SYDVKM. The CDR3 has 14 amino acids.

The chain joins TRBV7-2 to TRBJ1-6; TRBD1 matches 8 bases. The CDR3 has 17 residues. With V trimmed by 2 bases and J by 11 bases, 14 bases remained unmatched. Germline V lookup: CDR1 SGHTA, CDR2 FQGNSA. This CDR3 reads CASSLSRVGQGRTPLHF. The CDR3 DNA follows: TGTGCCAGCAGCTTATCAAGGGTTGGACAGGGCCGGACACCCCTCCACTTT.

The chain couples TRBV6-4 to TRBJ2-1; 11 bases match TRBD2. V lost 5 bases to trimming and J lost 6 bases; unmatched junction nucleotides: 6. The CDR3 length is 15 residues. Looked up from germline, CDR1 is MRHNA and CDR2 is SNTAGT. The CDR3 sequence is CASSNSGRAANEQFF. In nucleotides, the CDR3 is TGTGCCAGCAGTAATAGCGGGAGGGCTGCCAATGAGCAGTTCTTC.

This clone was picked up a small number of times. This sequence joins TRBV15 and TRBJ1-3, with D tentatively TRBD1 (6 bases). Trimming stripped 2 bases from V and 0 bases from J, with 11 bases between. This CDR3 has 16 residues. The V gene's germline CDR1 is LNHNV and CDR2 YYDKDF (reference sequence). The CDR3 spells CATSRSRQVSGNTIYF. In nucleotides, the CDR3 is TGTGCCACCAGCAGAAGCCGACAGGTCTCTGGAAACACCATATATTTT.

The J gene is TRBJ1-1, the V gene TRBV9, with D hard to call. From germline, CDR1 is SGDLS and CDR2 YYNGEE. The CDR3 loop spans 12 amino acids. V lost 3 bases and J 3 bases, leaving 6 bases between the germline ends. The CDR3 DNA follows: TGTGCCAGCAGCGACACGTACACTGAAGCTTTCTTT. It specifies CASSDTYTEAFF.

The chain has TRBV7-3 and TRBJ2-2, with a tentative D call TRBD1 (6 bases). CDR1 and CDR2 from the germline V gene are SGHTA and FQGTGA. The length of the CDR3 is 17 residues. V was clipped by 1 base and J by 3 bases, with 15 bases between them. CDR3 coding DNA: TGTGCCAGCAGCTTAAAGGCCGGACAGTTCGACACCGGGGAGCTGTTTTTT. The encoded protein is CASSLKAGQFDTGELFF.